This T cell receptor (beta chain) is from a study of blood T cell repertoires in COVID-19. Study as a whole: Sources were T cells, B-cell-depleted T cells, or PBMCs; the material itself was cDNA or gDNA.

Some clones are missing from TCRdb's copy, which holds only in-frame ones; the method was immunoSEQ multiplex PCR. This sample has over 350,000 clones, with about 85% found just once. CDR3 length equals 13 residues. V was clipped by 10 bases and J by 0 bases, with 12 bases between them. Cohorts were based on clinical histories the participants reported. The chain uses TRBV12-3 or TRBV12-4 and TRBJ1-2; tentatively, D is TRBD1 (5 bases). The receptor's source is a woman in her late teens or twenties with acute COVID-19. The sample was PBMCs or T cells enriched from blood (not recorded which). The DNA of the CDR3 is TGTGCCACCTCAGGGCGAGCTAACTATGGCTACACCTTC. Protein: CATSGRANYGYTF.